The entry below gives a single TCR beta chain sequence along with its context. The CDR3 extends over 13 amino acids. The germline CDR1 and CDR2 sequences are SGHAT and FQNNGV. V was shortened by 1 base and J by 6 bases, with 9 bases between the two germline ends. How the authors handled the data: Amplification from reference gene primers served as the basis for estimated nucleated cell counts. The protocol was immunoSEQ multiplex PCR, while the TCRdb copy is restricted to in-frame clones and leaves out a portion. The V and J calls and clone size were taken over from that table, and D and trimming were inferred from the DNA. The sample lists about 94,000 clones; about four fifths were seen once. This entry belongs to a study of blood T cell repertoires in COVID-19. In the study overall: Specimens from acute and convalescent COVID-19 originated in the United States, Italy and Spain. The cDNA or gDNA used as material had been derived from T cells, B-cell-depleted T cells, or PBMCs.

The sequenced sample consisted of peripheral blood. The receptor was derived from a human donor in a cohort sampled during active COVID-19. The chain links TRBV11-2 to TRBJ1-2; D gene unclear. The CDR3 sequence: CASSLAASNGYTF. In DNA form, the CDR3 reads TGTGCCAGCAGCTTAGCTGCCTCTAATGGCTACACCTTC.